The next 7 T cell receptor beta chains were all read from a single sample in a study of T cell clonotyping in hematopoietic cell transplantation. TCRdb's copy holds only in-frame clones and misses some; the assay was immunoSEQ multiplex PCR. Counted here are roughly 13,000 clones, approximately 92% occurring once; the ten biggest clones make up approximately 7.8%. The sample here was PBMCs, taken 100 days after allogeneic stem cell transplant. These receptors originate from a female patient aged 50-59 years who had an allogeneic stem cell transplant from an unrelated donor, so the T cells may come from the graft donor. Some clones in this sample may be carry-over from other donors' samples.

The CDR3 loop reads CATVASNQPQHF. For the CDR3, the DNA is TGTGCCACTGTTGCTAGCAATCAGCCCCAGCATTTT. V and J are TRBV28 and TRBJ1-5; no clear D gene. Trimming removed 10 bases from V and 0 bases from J, with 7 bases in between. This CDR3 is built from 12 residues. Germline CDR1 MDHEN, CDR2 SYDVKM.

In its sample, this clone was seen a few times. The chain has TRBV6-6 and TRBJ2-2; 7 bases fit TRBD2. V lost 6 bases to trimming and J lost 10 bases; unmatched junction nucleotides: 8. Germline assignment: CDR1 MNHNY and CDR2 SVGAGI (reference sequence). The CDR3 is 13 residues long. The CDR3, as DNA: TGTGCCAGCAGCTCCGGGACTACCAAGGAGCTGTTTTTT. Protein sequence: CASSSGTTKELFF.

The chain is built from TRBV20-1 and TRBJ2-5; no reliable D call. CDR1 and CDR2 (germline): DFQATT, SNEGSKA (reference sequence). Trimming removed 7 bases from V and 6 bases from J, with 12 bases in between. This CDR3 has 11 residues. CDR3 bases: TGCAGTGTTGTGGTTGGTCAGACCCAGTACTTC. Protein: CSVVVGQTQYF.

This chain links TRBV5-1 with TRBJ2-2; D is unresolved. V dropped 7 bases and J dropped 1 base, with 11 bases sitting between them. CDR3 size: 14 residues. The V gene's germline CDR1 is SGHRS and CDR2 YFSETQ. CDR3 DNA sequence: TGCGCCAGCCAAGGAGTAGGGAACACCGGGGAGCTGTTTTTT. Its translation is CASQGVGNTGELFF. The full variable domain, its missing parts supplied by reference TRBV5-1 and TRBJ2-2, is KAGVTQTPRYLIKTRGQQVTLSCSPISGHRSVSWYQQTPGQGLQFLFEYFSETQRNKGNFPGRFSGRQFSNSRSEMNVSTLELGDSALYLCASQGVGNTGELFFGEGSRLTVL.

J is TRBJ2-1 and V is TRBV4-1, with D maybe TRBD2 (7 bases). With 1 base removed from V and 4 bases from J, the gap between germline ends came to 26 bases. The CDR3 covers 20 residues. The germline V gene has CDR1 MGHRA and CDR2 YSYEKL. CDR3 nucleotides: TGCGCCAGCAGCCAAGTTCGCTCGGGGGGCACCCGCCGCGCATACAATGAGCAGTTCTTC. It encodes CASSQVRSGGTRRAYNEQFF.

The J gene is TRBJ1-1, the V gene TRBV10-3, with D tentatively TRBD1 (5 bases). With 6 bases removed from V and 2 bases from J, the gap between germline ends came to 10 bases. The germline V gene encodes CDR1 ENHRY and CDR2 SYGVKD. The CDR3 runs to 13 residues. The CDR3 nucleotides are TGTGCCATCAGCGGGGCTGATAACACTGAAGCTTTCTTT. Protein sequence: CAISGADNTEAFF.

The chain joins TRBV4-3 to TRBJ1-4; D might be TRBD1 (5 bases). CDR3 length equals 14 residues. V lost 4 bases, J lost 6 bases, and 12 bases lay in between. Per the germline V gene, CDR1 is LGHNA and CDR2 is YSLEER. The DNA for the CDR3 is TGCGCCAGCAGCCTGGGGCAGGGCTATGAAAAACTGTTTTTT. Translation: CASSLGQGYEKLFF.